This T cell receptor beta chain was documented in a study of blood T cell repertoires in COVID-19. Generated by immunoSEQ multiplex PCR, the TCRdb table keeps only in-frame clones and is missing some. The repertoire includes some 190,000 clones, approximately 91% of them detected once, and around 1.5% sits in the top ten. V was trimmed by 4 bases and J by 1 base, leaving 16 bases between them. The length of the CDR3 is 17 residues. CDR1 and CDR2 from the germline V gene are MGHRA and YSYEKL. This clonotype originated in a man aged 18 to 35 with active or convalescent COVID-19. The rearrangement uses TRBV4-1 and TRBJ1-4; D is unresolved. The specimen sequenced was peripheral blood. CDR3 in amino acids: CASSPAPVHQTNEKLFF. CDR3 coding DNA: TGCGCCAGCAGCCCCGCTCCAGTCCACCAAACTAATGAAAAACTGTTTTTT.